The present TCR beta chain was sequenced within a study of CD8 T cells in Susac syndrome. Random hexamers primed reverse transcription of about 0.45 to 1 ug RNA. One entry per CDR3 protein results from TCRdb running MiXCR on the immunoSEQ multiplex PCR reads. Here the sample spans 150,000 to 200,000 distinct CDR3 sequences, about 94% being singletons. Germline CDR1 and CDR2: SGHRS and YFSETQ. CDR3 length: 17 amino acids. After removal of 1 base from V and 10 bases from J, the junction contained 16 bases not matched to a gene. The chain has TRBV5-1 and TRBJ1-1; 10 bases are shared with TRBD1. The sequence was collected from a human donor in good health. Sequenced material: CD4+ T cells from PBMCs. CDR3 sequence: CASSLRYPGQGSSLAFF. As DNA, the CDR3 is TGCGCCAGCAGCTTGCGTTACCCGGGACAGGGGTCATCATTAGCTTTCTTT.